This entry lists 15 T cell receptor beta chains sequenced from one sample in a study of regulatory T cells in long-lasting Graves disease. The TCR beta library used iRepertoire HTBI primers with Arm-PCR amplification of CDR3. TCRdb used MiXCR to reprocess the multiplex PCR reads, holding one entry per CDR3 protein. The data contain 400,000 to 500,000 distinct CDR3 sequences, about a fifth of them singletons. Time point described: persistent/refractory GD, antithyroid drugs over 5 years with positive TRAb. PBMCs were the source of the RNA used for TCR sequencing. Sequences were derived from peripheral blood mononuclear cells (PBMCs), sampled when the disease was refractory, from a patient treated with antithyroid drugs. The receptor set was obtained from a female donor with Graves disease.

This chain joins TRBV30 and TRBJ2-5; D might be TRBD2 (6 bases). The CDR3 sequence is 17 residues long. V lost 3 bases, J lost 5 bases, and 25 bases lay in between. The germline V gene has CDR1 GTSNPN and CDR2 SVGIG (reference sequence). This CDR3 reads CAWRPLGGETPRETQYF. The CDR3 bases are TGTGCCTGGAGACCTTTGGGCGGGGAGACGCCCCGGGAGACCCAGTACTTC. The full variable domain, in which reference TRBV30 and TRBJ2-5 provide the parts outside the CDR3, is SQTIHQWPATLVQPVGSPLSLECTVEGTSNPNLYWYRQAAGRGLQLLFYSVGIGQISSEVPQNLSASRPQDRQFILSSKKLLLSDSGFYLCAWRPLGGETPRETQYFGPGTRLLVL.

The rearrangement links TRBV7-6 to TRBJ1-5; D unclear. CDR1 and CDR2 from the germline V gene are SGHVS and FNYEAQ. The length of the CDR3 is 14 residues. The germline V and J ends were trimmed by 1 base and 4 bases, with 8 bases remaining between them. The CDR3 region has the DNA TGTGCCAGCAGCTTAGGAGAAGGGAATCAGCCCCAGCATTTT. The encoded protein is CASSLGEGNQPQHF.

This clonotype was seen only a few times. J is TRBJ1-1 and V is TRBV4-3, with TRBD1 as a possible D gene (5 bases). CDR1 is LGHNA, CDR2 YSLEER, per germline. Trimming removed 2 bases at V and 3 bases at J, with 7 bases between. The CDR3 extends over 13 amino acids. CDR3 in DNA: TGCGCCAGCAGCCAAACAGGTTACACTGAAGCTTTCTTT. Protein sequence: CASSQTGYTEAFF.

With regard to this clonotype: A much larger clone sits a single nucleotide away, making a read error possible. The V call is TRBV7-9, the J call TRBJ1-1, with D hard to call. CDR3 length: 16 residues. Germline lookup yields CDR1 SEHNR and CDR2 FQNEAQ (reference sequence). Trimming took off 4 bases at V and 4 bases at J, with 19 bases between the two ends. In DNA form, the CDR3 reads TGTGCCAGCAGCTCAGATGATGAGGGTACCGGCACTGAAGCTTTCTTT. It encodes CASSSDDEGTGTEAFF.

The chain has TRBV29-1 and TRBJ2-7, with 10 bases that match TRBD1. This CDR3 spans 16 amino acids. V gave up 3 bases and J gave up 2 bases; unmatched junction bases: 10. The germline CDR1 and CDR2 sequences are SQVTM and ANQGSEA. The CDR3 region has the DNA TGCAGCGTTGAGGGGCTATCCGGGACAGGGGCCTACGAGCAGTACTTC. Amino acids: CSVEGLSGTGAYEQYF.

This clonotype was observed many times. The V gene is TRBV7-2, the J gene TRBJ2-2, with D maybe TRBD1 (5 bases). This CDR3 is 14 amino acids long. Looked up from germline, CDR1 is SGHTA and CDR2 is FQGNSA. V lost 2 bases and J lost 4, with 8 bases in between. CDR3 protein: CASSLRQGTGELFF. The CDR3 DNA sequence: TGTGCCAGCAGCTTAAGGCAGGGCACCGGGGAGCTGTTTTTT.

This clonotype was counted between two and nine times. V gene TRBV2 combines with J gene TRBJ2-3; 9 nucleotides match TRBD2. V trimming: 8 bases; J trimming: 8 bases; junction bases outside the gene matches: 11. This CDR3 region has 14 residues. Germline V CDR1 and CDR2: SNHLY, FYNNEI. The CDR3 region is CASDPGLASSTQYF. CDR3 bases: TGTGCCAGCGACCCGGGACTAGCATCGAGTACGCAGTATTTT.

Only one count was recorded for this clonotype. This chain joins TRBV28 and TRBJ2-1; D unclear. Germline CDR1 reads MDHEN; CDR2 reads SYDVKM. This CDR3 contains 14 residues. Trimming took 10 bases from V and 3 from J, leaving 16 bases between them. CDR3 sequence reads: CATLNRNLYNEQFF. The CDR3 DNA sequence: TGTGCCACCCTCAATCGAAACCTCTACAATGAGCAGTTCTTC.

This chain connects TRBV6-1 to TRBJ2-1; 9 nucleotides agree with TRBD2. The germline CDR1 and CDR2 sequences are MNHNS and SASEGT. The CDR3 covers 16 residues. Unmatched junction bases numbered 7, after V lost 6 bases and J lost 1 base. The CDR3 here is CASRSGTSFSYNEQFF. The CDR3 DNA reads TGTGCCAGCAGAAGCGGGACTAGCTTTTCCTACAATGAGCAGTTCTTC.

This clonotype was detected ten times or more. This chain uses TRBV11-2 with TRBJ2-7; 8 bases agree with TRBD1. The CDR3 runs to 15 residues. The germline V gene encodes CDR1 SGHAT and CDR2 FQNNGV. Trimming cost V 4 bases and J 3 bases; bases outside gene matches: 8. CDR3 bases: TGTGCCAGCAGCTCCGGGACAGGAGGAATCTACGAGCAGTACTTC. It codes for CASSSGTGGIYEQYF.

Written as DNA, the CDR3 is TGTGCCAGCAAAATGACCGGGACAGGGTACGATCAGCCCCAGCATTTT. It yields the protein CASKMTGTGYDQPQHF. V is TRBV28 and J is TRBJ1-5, with 9 bases aligning to TRBD1. J gave up 5 bases and V 7 bases, and 12 bases lay outside the gene matches. This CDR3 comprises 16 residues. Germline V CDR1 and CDR2: MDHEN, SYDVKM.

The V and J genes are TRBV4-2 and TRBJ1-2; D perhaps matches TRBD1 (5 bases). V was shortened by 0 bases and J by 8 bases, with 13 bases between the two germline ends. The CDR3 runs to 14 residues. CDR1 and CDR2 from the germline V gene are LGHNA and YNFKEQ. CDR3 residues: CASSQDPQGQGYTF. In nucleotides, the CDR3 is TGTGCCAGCAGCCAAGATCCGCAGGGCCAGGGCTACACCTTC.

The V gene is TRBV20-1, the J gene TRBJ1-3, with D tentatively TRBD1 (5 bases). V gave up 6 bases and J gave up 0 bases, with 12 bases separating them. The CDR3 loop spans 14 amino acids. Germline lookup yields CDR1 DFQATT and CDR2 SNEGSKA (reference sequence). The CDR3 reads CSAPGGGSGNTIYF. In DNA, the CDR3 is TGCAGTGCCCCCGGGGGGGGCTCTGGAAACACCATATATTTT.

The sample holds many counts of this clonotype. V is TRBV12-3 or TRBV12-4 and J is TRBJ2-7; 12 nucleotides line up with TRBD1. The CDR3 is 15 amino acids. V dropped 5 bases and J dropped 2; count of bases not matched to a gene: 4. The CDR3 DNA reads as TGTGCCAGCAGTCTATGGGACAGGGGGCCCTACGAGCAGTACTTC. As protein: CASSLWDRGPYEQYF.

The rearrangement uses TRBV6-2 or TRBV6-3 and TRBJ2-7; D not resolved. The germline gives CDR1 MNHEY, CDR2 SVGEGT. Trimming took 6 bases from V and 0 from J, leaving 15 bases between them. The CDR3 loop spans 15 amino acids. The CDR3 region is CASSSTPGYSYEQYF. Written as DNA, the CDR3 is TGTGCCAGCAGCTCTACACCGGGTTACTCCTACGAGCAGTACTTC.